Reported below is one TCR beta chain. The CDR3 extends over 16 amino acids. Germline V lookup: CDR1 MNHEY, CDR2 SMNVEV (reference sequence). V lost 4 bases and J 8 bases, leaving 21 bases between the germline ends. Original processing methods: Reference gene primer amplification yielded estimated nucleated cell counts. The table came from immunoSEQ multiplex PCR; TCRdb's copy has only in-frame clones and leaves some out. V, J and clone size derive from that table, while D and trimming were established from the DNA sequence. The sample consists of about 25,000 clones, 65% to 90% of them appearing once. This sample stems from a study of blood T cell repertoires in COVID-19. Study in general: Acute and convalescent COVID-19 specimens originated in the United States, Italy and Spain. Nucleic acid was either cDNA or gDNA, and it came from T cells, B-cell-depleted T cells, or PBMCs.

The receptor was derived from a woman aged 80 or over with acute or convalescent COVID-19. Sequenced material: peripheral blood. The chain is built from TRBV27 and TRBJ2-1, with D possibly TRBD2 on 6 matching bases. CDR3 in DNA: TGTGCCAGCAGTTCCCCATCTAGCGTCGGTTCAGATGAGCAGTTCTTC. Translating gives CASSSPSSVGSDEQFF.